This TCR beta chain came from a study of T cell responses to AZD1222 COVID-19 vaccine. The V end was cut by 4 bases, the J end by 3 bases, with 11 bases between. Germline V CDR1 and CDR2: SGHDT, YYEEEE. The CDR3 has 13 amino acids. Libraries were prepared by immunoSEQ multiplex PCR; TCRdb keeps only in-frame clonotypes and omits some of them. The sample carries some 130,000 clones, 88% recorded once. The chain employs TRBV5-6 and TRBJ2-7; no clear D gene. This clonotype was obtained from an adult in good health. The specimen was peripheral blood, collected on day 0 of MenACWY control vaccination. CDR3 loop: CASSPAPSYEQYF. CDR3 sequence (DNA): TGTGCCAGCAGCCCGGCCCCCAGCTACGAGCAGTACTTC. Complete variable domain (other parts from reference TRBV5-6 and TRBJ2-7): DAGVTQSPTHLIKTRGQQVTLRCSPKSGHDTVSWYQQALGQGPQFIFQYYEEEERQRGNFPDRFSGHQFPNYSSELNVNALLLGDSALYLCASSPAPSYEQYFGPGTRLTVT.